These 7 T cell receptor beta chains share one sample of origin, sequenced in a study of a mutant IDH1 vaccine in newly diagnosed glioma. No cognate antigen is known for these TCRs. Time point indicated: week 47, end of study. Vaccination used 300 ug of mutant IDH1 20-mer peptide per dose, with topical imiquimod. Only in-frame clones appear in the TCRdb table, and some are missing; sequencing was by immunoSEQ multiplex PCR. This sample has some 50,000 clones, with 65% to 85% found just once. The source was PBMCs, collected from a glioma patient whose treatment included an IDH1 peptide vaccine. All receptors come from a woman in her 30s with glioma. Some clones in this sample may be carry-over from other donors' samples.

The chain links TRBV30 to TRBJ2-7, with 14 bases that match TRBD2. The CDR3 length is 17 residues. In germline, CDR1 is GTSNPN, CDR2 SVGIG (reference sequence). The V segment lost 1 base and the J segment 0 bases; nucleotides outside the gene matches: 5. CDR3 nucleotides: TGTGCCTGGAGTGCCGGGACTAGCGGGAGTCGCTCCTACGAGCAGTACTTC. Amino acid sequence: CAWSAGTSGSRSYEQYF.

The V and J genes are TRBV7-9 and TRBJ2-1; 8 bases match TRBD2. This CDR3 has 16 residues. CDR1 and CDR2 (germline): SEHNR, FQNEAQ (reference sequence). The junction had 9 bases not matched to a gene; V was cut back by 2 bases and J by 6 bases. The DNA of the CDR3 is TGTGCCAGCAGCTTACCTGAGCGGGAGAAGGCCAATGAGCAGTTCTTC. This codes for CASSLPEREKANEQFF. The full variable domain, rest sourced from reference TRBV7-9 and TRBJ2-1, is DTGVSQNPRHKITKRGQNVTFRCDPISEHNRLYWYRQTLGQGPEFLTYFQNEAQLEKSRLLSDRFSAERPKGSFSTLEIQRTEQGDSAMYLCASSLPEREKANEQFFGPGTRLTVL.

The rearrangement links TRBV5-1 to TRBJ2-7; the D gene is possibly TRBD2 (6 bases). Trimming left V 4 bases short and J 3 bases short, with 14 bases between. Germline values: CDR1 SGHRS, CDR2 YFSETQ. This CDR3 contains 14 residues. The CDR3 DNA reads TGCGCCAGCAGCACCGGAGGGGAACTCTACGAGCAGTACTTC. This sequence encodes CASSTGGELYEQYF.

The chain is built from TRBV5-4 and TRBJ2-5, with TRBD1 matching 7 bases. V lost 7 bases and J lost 2; bases outside the gene matches: 5. CDR3 length: 13 amino acids. Germline V gene sequence: CDR1 SGHNT, CDR2 YYREEE (reference sequence). CDR3 DNA: TGTGCCAGCGCCCCCAGGGGGCAAGAGACCCAGTACTTC. Translating gives CASAPRGQETQYF. Full variable domain (outside the CDR3, taken from reference TRBV5-4 and TRBJ2-5): ETGVTQSPTHLIKTRGQQVTLRCSSQSGHNTVSWYQQALGQGPQFIFQYYREEENGRGNFPPRFSGLQFPNYSSELNVNALELDDSALYLCASAPRGQETQYFGPGTRLLVL.

The chain uses TRBV7-9 and TRBJ2-7; TRBD1 matches at 7 bases. CDR1 is SEHNR, CDR2 FQNEAQ, per germline (reference sequence). Losses at the gene ends were 1 base for V and 5 bases for J; bases not matched to a gene: 5. CDR3 length equals 14 residues. CDR3 region: CASSLDRGFDEQYF. In nucleotides, the CDR3 is TGTGCCAGCAGCTTAGACAGGGGCTTCGACGAGCAGTACTTC.

In its sample, this clone was seen a few times. The rearrangement uses TRBV4-2 and TRBJ1-5; the match to TRBD1 covers 7 bases. The CDR3 spans 13 residues. Germline loops: CDR1 LGHNA, CDR2 YNFKEQ. J gave up 16 bases and V 3 bases, and 12 bases lay outside the gene matches. This CDR3 is CASSQDRGRGEHF. CDR3 in DNA: TGTGCCAGCAGCCAGGATCGTGGCAGGGGGGAACATTTT.

This chain connects TRBV28 to TRBJ1-1; D call uncertain. The CDR3 has 16 amino acids. The V end was cut by 6 bases, the J end by 3 bases, with 20 bases between. Germline values: CDR1 MDHEN, CDR2 SYDVKM. The CDR3 sequence is CASSYVKLRRDTEAFF. DNA for the CDR3: TGTGCCAGCAGCTACGTGAAACTCCGGAGGGACACTGAAGCTTTCTTT.